Below, 20 T cell receptor beta chains from the same sample are listed, as sequenced in a study of OX40 agonist ivuxolimab in advanced cancers. Clones were read by immunoSEQ multiplex PCR, and TCRdb kept only the in-frame ones, dropping some. The sample holds roughly 70,000 clones, 80% to 90% seen once. The sequencing here drew on CD4+ or CD8+ T cells sorted from blood, taken in a trial of the OX40 agonist ivuxolimab. These receptors came from an adult with an advanced solid tumor such as melanoma, head and neck, liver or kidney cancer.

The chain recombines TRBV11-2 with TRBJ2-3; 8 positions match TRBD2. The CDR3 is made up of 13 amino acids. CDR1 and CDR2 from the germline V gene are SGHAT and FQNNGV. The ends lost 5 bases at V and 6 bases at J; junction bases unmatched: 4. The CDR3 DNA is TGTGCCAGCAGCCCGGGGGGGTTTGATACGCAGTATTTT. The encoded protein is CASSPGGFDTQYF.

The chain joins TRBV29-1 to TRBJ1-1; tentatively, D is TRBD1 (5 bases). In germline, CDR1 is SQVTM, CDR2 ANQGSEA. This CDR3 is 13 amino acids long. Trimming took 5 bases from V and 5 from J, leaving 15 bases between them. This chain's CDR3 is CSVSFGAGTEAFF. The CDR3 DNA reads as TGCAGCGTTTCGTTTGGGGCGGGGACTGAAGCTTTCTTT.

The J gene is TRBJ2-5, the V gene TRBV7-3, with 11 bases that match TRBD2. The CDR3 is 16 residues long. Germline assignment: CDR1 SGHTA and CDR2 FQGTGA. V was pared by 2 bases and J by 1 base, with 3 bases of the junction left unmatched. The CDR3 DNA is TGTGCCAGCAGCTTAGGGCTAGCGGGGGGCCAAGAGACCCAGTACTTC. Encoded protein: CASSLGLAGGQETQYF.

The V and J genes are TRBV13 and TRBJ1-1; D uncertain. V was clipped by 5 bases and J by 1 base, with 8 bases between them. Germline V CDR1 and CDR2: PRHDT, FYEKMQ (reference sequence). The CDR3 is made up of 13 amino acids. CDR3 region: CASSPTRNTEAFF. The CDR3 DNA reads as TGTGCCAGCAGCCCGACAAGGAACACTGAAGCTTTCTTT. The full variable domain, rest sourced from reference TRBV13 and TRBJ1-1, is AAGVIQSPRHLIKEKRETATLKCYPIPRHDTVYWYQQGPGQDPQFLISFYEKMQSDKGSIPDRFSAQQFSDYHSELNMSSLELGDSALYFCASSPTRNTEAFFGQGTRLTVV.

The DNA of the CDR3 is TGTGCCAGTAGGGAGACCCAGGGGACAGGGCGCAATCAGCCCCAGCATTTT. This codes for CASRETQGTGRNQPQHF. This sequence joins TRBV19 and TRBJ1-5, with 9 bases that match TRBD1. Germline CDR1 is LNHDA and CDR2 is SQIVND (reference sequence). The junction had 11 bases not matched to a gene; V was cut back by 6 bases and J by 2 bases. CDR3 length: 17 residues.

The rearrangement joins TRBV7-2 to TRBJ2-7; 14 bases are shared with TRBD2. Germline trimming cut 5 bases from V and 4 bases from J; bases unmatched to any gene: 7. The CDR3 covers 16 residues. Germline CDR1 is SGHTA and CDR2 is FQGNSA. The CDR3 DNA sequence: TGTGCCAGCAGCCTCGGACTAGCGGGAGGCCGGTACGAGCAGTACTTC. Its protein product is CASSLGLAGGRYEQYF. Full variable domain (remainder filled in from reference TRBV7-2 and TRBJ2-7): GAGVSQSPSNKVTEKGKDVELRCDPISGHTALYWYRQSLGQGLEFLIYFQGNSAPDKSGLPSDRFSAERTGGSVSTLTIQRTQQEDSAVYLCASSLGLAGGRYEQYFGPGTRLTVT.

The chain links TRBV20-1 to TRBJ1-1; tentatively, D is TRBD1 (6 bases). Trimming pared 5 bases from V and 7 bases from J, leaving 11 bases between. The germline CDR1 and CDR2 sequences are DFQATT and SNEGSKA (reference sequence). This CDR3 spans 11 amino acids. The CDR3 is CSARRGIEAFF. Here the CDR3 DNA reads TGCAGTGCTCGCAGGGGAATTGAAGCTTTCTTT.

This clone was observed once. J is TRBJ1-2 and V is TRBV14; D is unclear. V was trimmed by 3 bases and J by 8 bases, leaving 19 bases between them. The V gene's germline CDR1 is SGHDN and CDR2 FVKESK. The CDR3 has 15 amino acids. CDR3 loop: CASSQTGPPPGGYTF. DNA of the CDR3: TGTGCCAGCAGCCAGACCGGGCCTCCGCCCGGCGGCTACACCTTC.

This chain uses TRBV7-2 with TRBJ1-6; 12 bases align to TRBD1. V shed 3 bases, J shed 12 bases, and the junction held 12 bases outside the gene matches. The CDR3 runs to 17 residues. Per germline, CDR1 SGHTA and CDR2 FQGNSA. In DNA, the CDR3 is TGTGCCAGCAGCTTCATCATCCGGGACAGGGGGCGAATACCCCTCCACTTT. Amino acids: CASSFIIRDRGRIPLHF.

This clone has just a few counts. The rearrangement joins TRBV2 to TRBJ1-3; no clear D gene. The germline V and J ends were trimmed by 5 bases and 0 bases, with 14 bases remaining between them. The CDR3 has 16 residues. Germline CDR1 is SNHLY and CDR2 is FYNNEI. CDR3 region: CASSLTDMNSGNTIYF. Written as DNA, the CDR3 is TGTGCCAGCAGTCTCACCGACATGAACTCTGGAAACACCATATATTTT.

The chain uses TRBV6-5 and TRBJ1-2; no clear D gene. CDR3 size: 15 residues. Looked up from germline, CDR1 is MNHEY and CDR2 is SVGAGI. Deletions cut 7 bases from V and 3 bases from J, with 18 bases between. Written as DNA, the CDR3 is TGTGCCAGCAAACCGAGAGGGCTACGGTACTATGGCTACACCTTC. It yields the protein CASKPRGLRYYGYTF.

This clone was seen once. The genes are TRBV11-3 and TRBJ2-2, with unresolved D. The V gene's germline CDR1 is SGHNT and CDR2 YENEEA. This CDR3 has 12 residues. The V gene lost 1 base and the J gene lost 6 bases, with 3 bases spanning the gap. The CDR3 sequence: CASSLGAGELFF. The DNA for the CDR3 is TGTGCCAGCAGCTTAGGGGCCGGGGAGCTGTTTTTT.

This chain links TRBV4-2 with TRBJ2-7; D ambiguous. Looked up from germline, CDR1 is LGHNA and CDR2 is YNFKEQ. Trimming took off 1 base at V and 2 bases at J, with 15 bases between the two ends. This CDR3 spans 16 amino acids. The CDR3 DNA follows: TGTGCCAGCAGCCAAGTTTGGGCTGCGGTTACCTACGAGCAGTACTTC. This encodes CASSQVWAAVTYEQYF.

As DNA, the CDR3 is TGTGCCAGCAGCTCCCCAGGACTAGCGGGGGGTAATGAGCAGTTCTTC. Translating it yields CASSSPGLAGGNEQFF. The chain is built from TRBV7-3 and TRBJ2-1; 14 nucleotides align to TRBD2. The V segment lost 4 bases and the J segment 7 bases; nucleotides outside the gene matches: 6. The germline CDR1 and CDR2 sequences are SGHTA and FQGTGA. This CDR3 has 16 amino acids.

This rearrangement joins TRBV12-5 to TRBJ2-1, with 8 bases identical to TRBD2. This CDR3 is built from 15 residues. J was trimmed by 0 bases and V by 6 bases; bases with no gene match: 4. Germline CDR1 and CDR2: LGHNT and FRNRAP. The CDR3 loop reads CASGPRGGSYNEQFF. In DNA, the CDR3 is TGTGCTAGTGGACCCCGGGGGGGCTCCTACAATGAGCAGTTCTTC.

CDR3 sequence (DNA): TGTGCCAGCAGCCCCTCGGGTCAGCCCCAGCATTTT. Its protein product is CASSPSGQPQHF. The chain couples TRBV7-6 to TRBJ1-5, with D unresolved. This CDR3 has 12 amino acids. V dropped 5 bases and J dropped 6 bases, with 8 bases sitting between them. CDR1 SGHVS and CDR2 FNYEAQ come from the germline V gene.

The chain uses TRBV4-1 and TRBJ2-3; 10 nucleotides match TRBD2. The CDR3 spans 17 residues. CDR1 MGHRA and CDR2 YSYEKL come from the germline V gene. The trim removed 1 base at V and 2 bases at J, leaving 6 bases unmatched. This chain's CDR3 is CASSQGYSGGLTDTQYF. For the CDR3, the DNA is TGCGCCAGCAGCCAAGGCTATAGCGGGGGGCTCACAGATACGCAGTATTTT.

This clone was seen only a few times. This chain links TRBV4-3 with TRBJ2-7; D may be TRBD1 or TRBD2 (6 bases each). The CDR3 is 15 residues long. Deletions cut 4 bases from V and 3 bases from J, with 16 bases between. In germline, CDR1 is LGHNA, CDR2 YSLEER. The CDR3 DNA reads TGCGCCAGCAGCCGAGACGACCGGGGGCTCTACGAGCAGTACTTC. Translation: CASSRDDRGLYEQYF.

This clone appeared a few times. DNA of the CDR3: TGTGCAAGTCGCTTATACGACAGGGACTATGGCTACACCTTC. Translating it yields CASRLYDRDYGYTF. The V gene is TRBV12-2, the J gene TRBJ1-2; the DNA was not used to check the table's D call, TRBD1. TRBV12-2 is flagged as a pseudogene. This CDR3 spans 14 amino acids.

The chain links TRBV5-1 to TRBJ2-2; perhaps D is TRBD1 or TRBD2 (6 bases each). The V gene's germline CDR1 is SGHRS and CDR2 YFSETQ. CDR3 length equals 15 residues. Trimming left V 0 bases short and J 6 bases short, with 12 bases between. CDR3 sequence: CASSLAQGGPGELFF. For the CDR3, the DNA is TGCGCCAGCAGCTTGGCCCAAGGGGGGCCCGGGGAGCTGTTTTTT.